The entry below describes one T cell receptor (beta chain). The data originate from a study of blood T cell repertoires in COVID-19. Overall study context: Spain, Italy and the United States supplied samples that represented acute and convalescent COVID-19.

Original data processing: Estimation of nucleated cell counts relied on the amplification of reference gene primers. This table comes from immunoSEQ multiplex PCR, and its TCRdb copy is limited to in-frame clones, with some not included. V and J calls and clone size follow that table, whereas D and trimming were derived from the DNA. The top ten clones hold 13% to 15% of a sample with 45,000 or so clones, over 75% of them seen once. V was pared by 1 base and J by 3 bases, with 11 bases of the junction left unmatched. CDR3 size: 17 residues. The germline V gene has CDR1 LNHDA and CDR2 SQIVND (reference sequence).

The clonotype was recovered from a human donor in a cohort sampled during active COVID-19. The chain carries TRBV19 and TRBJ2-7; 8 bases match TRBD1. The sample was peripheral blood. Here the CDR3 DNA reads TGTGCCAGTAGTATAGGTTTTTGGAGGACAGGGATCTACGAGCAGTACTTC. This encodes CASSIGFWRTGIYEQYF.